This entry lists 2 T cell receptor delta chains sequenced from one sample in a study of Vδ1+ human thymocytes. Points from the study as a whole: In the thymus, TRG and TRD repertoires looked highly polyclonal with Gaussian CDR3 lengths.

Antigens of these TCRs are unknown. RNA was extracted from the cells and then reverse transcribed. The CDR3 regions were amplified by multiplex PCR from V-gene primers to a constant-region primer. TCRdb re-identified clones in the multiplex PCR reads via CATT. Of 80,000 or so delta-chain clones in the sample, around 34% are singletons; the top ten hold under 0.3%. Sample: Vdelta1+ gamma-delta thymocytes from the thymus. As for subset: FACS-sorted CD3+ TCRalphabeta- TCRVdelta1+ TCRVdelta2- thymocytes. These receptors originate from a boy younger than two who had congenital heart surgery.

This clone was seen more than once but under ten times. The J gene is TRDJ1, the V gene TRDV1; possible D gene TRDD3, 6 bases. The CDR3 runs to 20 residues. Trimming left V 3 bases short and J 0 bases short, with 26 bases between. Looked up from germline, CDR1 is TSWWSYY and CDR2 is QGS. For the CDR3, the DNA is TGTGCTCTTGGGGACTATTTCCCCAACTTGGGGGCCTGGTACACCGATAAACTCATCTTT. Amino acid sequence: CALGDYFPNLGAWYTDKLIF.

This clone has only a few counts. The rearrangement links TRDV1 to TRDJ1; tentative D call: TRDD3 (5 bases). Trimming took off 2 bases at V and 1 base at J, with 11 bases between the two ends. Germline-derived CDR1 and CDR2 are TSWWSYY and QGS. There are 15 residues in the CDR3. The CDR3 region is CALGESGFGTDKLIF. CDR3 in DNA: TGTGCTCTTGGGGAATCGGGATTCGGCACCGATAAACTCATCTTT.